In this sample, the clone carrying this T cell receptor beta chain turned up a few times. Its antigen is undetermined. At the DNA level, this CDR3 is encoded by other sequences in the same sample as well. Reverse transcribing all isolated RNA meant expressed TCRB transcripts were sequenced. Some clones are missing from TCRdb's copy, which holds only in-frame ones; the method was immunoSEQ multiplex PCR. The sample holds around 280,000 clones; approximately 15% are singletons and the top ten take roughly 0.015%. V was trimmed by 6 bases and J by 4 bases, leaving 16 bases between them. The CDR3 has 14 amino acids. The V gene's germline CDR1 is MNHEY and CDR2 SMNVEV (reference sequence). This entry belongs to a study of beta chain features in type 1 diabetes. General study findings and limits: In the patient group, naive, central memory and Treg TCRB repertoires seemed more alike than in the healthy donor group. Reduced insertions and increased deletions marked VDJ junctions in type 1 diabetes patients. Shorter TCRB CDR3s, moderately but significantly so, marked every one of the four CD4+ subsets in Type 1 diabetes patients.

This clonotype originated in a man between 18 and 35 years old with type 1 diabetes. The rearrangement uses TRBV27 and TRBJ2-7; D unresolved. The sample comprised naive CD4+ T cells from blood. The CDR3 loop is CASSRYRSSYEQYF. The CDR3 DNA reads as TGTGCCAGCAGCCGATATCGCTCGAGTTACGAGCAGTACTTC.